This entry is about one T cell receptor beta chain. Antigen: not known. This sample is part of a study of post-analysis software for immune sequencing data. Study in general: Clinical courses comprised relapsing-remitting, secondary progressive and progressive-relapsing multiple sclerosis.

The CDR3 extends over 13 amino acids. CDR1 and CDR2 (germline): ENHRY, SYGVKD. With 4 bases removed from V and 3 bases from J, the gap between germline ends came to 9 bases. Every TCR beta cDNA library bore unique molecular identifiers. TCRdb used MiXCR to reprocess the PCR reads, holding one entry per CDR3 protein. The table includes 450,000 to 650,000 distinct CDR3 sequences, 44% detected once. Findings of the study overall: About five TRBV segments, including TRBV5-6, TRBV5-1 and TRBV20-1, were more frequent in patients than controls. By F measure, samples from a shared preparation batch strongly co-clustered. People with multiple sclerosis had a significantly lower normalized Chao1 diversity than controls did.

The V and J genes are TRBV10-3 and TRBJ1-1; D gene ambiguous. The receptor comes from a girl between 10 and 17 years old with multiple sclerosis. Input material: blood. This CDR3 is CAISAGGDTEAFF. CDR3 sequence (DNA): TGTGCCATCAGTGCGGGCGGTGACACTGAAGCTTTCTTT.